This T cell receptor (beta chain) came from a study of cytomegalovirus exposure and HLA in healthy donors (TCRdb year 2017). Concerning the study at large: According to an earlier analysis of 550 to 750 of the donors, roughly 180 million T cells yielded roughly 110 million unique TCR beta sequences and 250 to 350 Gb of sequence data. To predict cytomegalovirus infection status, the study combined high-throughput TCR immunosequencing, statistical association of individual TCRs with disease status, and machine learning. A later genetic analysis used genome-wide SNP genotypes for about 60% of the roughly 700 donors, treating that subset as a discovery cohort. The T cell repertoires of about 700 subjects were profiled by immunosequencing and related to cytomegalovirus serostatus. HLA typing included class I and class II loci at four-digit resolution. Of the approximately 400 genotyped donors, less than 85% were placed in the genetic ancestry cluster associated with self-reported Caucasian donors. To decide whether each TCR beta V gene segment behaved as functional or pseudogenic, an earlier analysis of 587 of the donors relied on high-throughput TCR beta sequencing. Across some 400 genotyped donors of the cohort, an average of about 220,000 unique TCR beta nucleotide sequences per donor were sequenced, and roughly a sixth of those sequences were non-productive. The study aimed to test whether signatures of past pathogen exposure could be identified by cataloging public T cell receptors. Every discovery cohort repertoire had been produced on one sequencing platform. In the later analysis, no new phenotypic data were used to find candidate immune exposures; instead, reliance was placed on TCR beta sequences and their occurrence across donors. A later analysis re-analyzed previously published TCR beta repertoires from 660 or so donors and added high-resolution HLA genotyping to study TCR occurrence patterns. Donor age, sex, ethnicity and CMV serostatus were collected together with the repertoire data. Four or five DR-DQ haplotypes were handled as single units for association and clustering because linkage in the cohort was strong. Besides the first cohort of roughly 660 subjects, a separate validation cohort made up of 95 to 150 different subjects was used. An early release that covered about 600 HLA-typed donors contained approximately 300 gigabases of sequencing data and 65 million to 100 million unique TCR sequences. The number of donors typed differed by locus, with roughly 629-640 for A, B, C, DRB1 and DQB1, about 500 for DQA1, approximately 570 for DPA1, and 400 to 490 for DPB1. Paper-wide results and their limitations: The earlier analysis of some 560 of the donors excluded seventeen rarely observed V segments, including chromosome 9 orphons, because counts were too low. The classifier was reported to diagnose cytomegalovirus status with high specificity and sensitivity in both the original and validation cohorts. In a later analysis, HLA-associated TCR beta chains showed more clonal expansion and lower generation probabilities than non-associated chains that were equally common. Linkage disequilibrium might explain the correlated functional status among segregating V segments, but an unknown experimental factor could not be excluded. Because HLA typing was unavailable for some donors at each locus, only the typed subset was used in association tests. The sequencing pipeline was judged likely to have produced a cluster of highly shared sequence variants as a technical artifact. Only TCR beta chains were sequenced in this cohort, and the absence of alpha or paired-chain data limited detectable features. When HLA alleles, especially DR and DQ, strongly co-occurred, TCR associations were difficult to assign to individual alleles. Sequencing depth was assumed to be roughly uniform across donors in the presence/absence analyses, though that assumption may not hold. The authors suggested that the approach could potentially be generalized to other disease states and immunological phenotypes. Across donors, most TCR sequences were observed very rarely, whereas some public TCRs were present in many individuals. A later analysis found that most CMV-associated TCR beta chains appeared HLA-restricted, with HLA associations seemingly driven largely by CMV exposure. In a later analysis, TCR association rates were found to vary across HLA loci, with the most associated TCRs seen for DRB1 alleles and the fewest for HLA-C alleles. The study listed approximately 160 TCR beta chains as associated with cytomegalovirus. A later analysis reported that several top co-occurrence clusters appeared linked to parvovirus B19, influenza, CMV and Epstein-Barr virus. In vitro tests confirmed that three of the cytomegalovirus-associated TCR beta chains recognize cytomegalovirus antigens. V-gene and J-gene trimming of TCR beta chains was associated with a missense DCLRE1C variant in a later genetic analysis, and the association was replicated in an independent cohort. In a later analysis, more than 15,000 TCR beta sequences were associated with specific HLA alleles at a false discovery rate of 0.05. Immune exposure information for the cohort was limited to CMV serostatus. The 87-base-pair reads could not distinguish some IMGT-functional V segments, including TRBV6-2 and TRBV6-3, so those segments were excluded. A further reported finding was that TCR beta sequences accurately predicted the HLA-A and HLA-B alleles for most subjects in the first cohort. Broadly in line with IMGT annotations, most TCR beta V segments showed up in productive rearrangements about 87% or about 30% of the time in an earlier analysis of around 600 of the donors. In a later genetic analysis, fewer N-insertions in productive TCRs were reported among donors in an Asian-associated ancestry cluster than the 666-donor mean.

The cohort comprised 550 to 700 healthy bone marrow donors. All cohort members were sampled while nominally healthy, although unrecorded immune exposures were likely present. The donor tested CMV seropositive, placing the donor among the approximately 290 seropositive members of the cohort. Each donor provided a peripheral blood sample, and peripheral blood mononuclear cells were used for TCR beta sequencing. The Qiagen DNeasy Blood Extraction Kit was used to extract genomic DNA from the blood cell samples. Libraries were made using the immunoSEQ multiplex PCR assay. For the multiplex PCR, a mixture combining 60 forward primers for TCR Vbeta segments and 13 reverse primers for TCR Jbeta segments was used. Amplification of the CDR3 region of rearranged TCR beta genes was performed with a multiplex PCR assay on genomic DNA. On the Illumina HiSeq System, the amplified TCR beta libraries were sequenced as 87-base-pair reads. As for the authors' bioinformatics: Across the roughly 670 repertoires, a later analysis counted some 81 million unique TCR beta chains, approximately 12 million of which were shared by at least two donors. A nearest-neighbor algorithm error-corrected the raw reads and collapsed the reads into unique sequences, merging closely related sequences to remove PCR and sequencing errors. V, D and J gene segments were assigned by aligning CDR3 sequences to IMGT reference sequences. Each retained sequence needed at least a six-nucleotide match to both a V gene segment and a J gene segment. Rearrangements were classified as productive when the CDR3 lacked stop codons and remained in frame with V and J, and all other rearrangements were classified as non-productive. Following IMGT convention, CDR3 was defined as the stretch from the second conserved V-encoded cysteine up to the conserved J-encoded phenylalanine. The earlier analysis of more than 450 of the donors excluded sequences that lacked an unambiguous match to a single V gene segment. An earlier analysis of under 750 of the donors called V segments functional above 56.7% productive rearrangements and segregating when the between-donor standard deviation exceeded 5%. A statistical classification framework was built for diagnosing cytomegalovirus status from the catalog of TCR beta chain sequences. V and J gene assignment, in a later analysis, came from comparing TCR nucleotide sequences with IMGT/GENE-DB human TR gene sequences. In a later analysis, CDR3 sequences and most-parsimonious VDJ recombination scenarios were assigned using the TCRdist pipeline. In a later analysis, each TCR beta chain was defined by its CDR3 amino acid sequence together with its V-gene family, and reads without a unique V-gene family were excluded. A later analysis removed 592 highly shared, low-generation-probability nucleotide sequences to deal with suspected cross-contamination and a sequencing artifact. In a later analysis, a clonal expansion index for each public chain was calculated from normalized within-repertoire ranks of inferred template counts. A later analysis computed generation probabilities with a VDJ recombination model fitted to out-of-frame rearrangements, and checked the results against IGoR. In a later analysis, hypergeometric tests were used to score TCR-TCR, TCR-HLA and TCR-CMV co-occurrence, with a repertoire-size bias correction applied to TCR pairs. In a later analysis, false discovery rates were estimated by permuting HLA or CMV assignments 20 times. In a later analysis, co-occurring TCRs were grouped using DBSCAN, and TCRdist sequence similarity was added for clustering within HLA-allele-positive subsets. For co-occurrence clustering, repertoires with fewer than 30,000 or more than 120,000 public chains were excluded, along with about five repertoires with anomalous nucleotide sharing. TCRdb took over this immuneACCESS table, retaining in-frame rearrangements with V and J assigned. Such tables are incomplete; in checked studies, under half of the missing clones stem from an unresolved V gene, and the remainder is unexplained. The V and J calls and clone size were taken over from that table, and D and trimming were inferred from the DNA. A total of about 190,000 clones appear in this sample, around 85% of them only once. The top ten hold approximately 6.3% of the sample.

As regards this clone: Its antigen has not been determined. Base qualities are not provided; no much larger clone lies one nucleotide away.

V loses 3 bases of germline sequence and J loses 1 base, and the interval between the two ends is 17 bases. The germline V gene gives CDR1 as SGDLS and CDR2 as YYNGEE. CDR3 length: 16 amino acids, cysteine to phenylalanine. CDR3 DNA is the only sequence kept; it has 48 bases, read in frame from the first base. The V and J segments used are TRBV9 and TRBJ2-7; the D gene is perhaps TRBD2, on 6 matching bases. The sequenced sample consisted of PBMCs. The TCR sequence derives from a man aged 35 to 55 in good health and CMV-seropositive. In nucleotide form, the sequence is TGTGCCAGCAGCGGTCCTCGGGCAGGGAGGTCCTACGAGCAGTACTTC. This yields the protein CASSGPRAGRSYEQYF.